The 7 T cell receptor beta chains presented below share a single source sample, sequenced in a study of persistence of HIV-infected CD4 T cells. Anti-CD3/anti-CD28 beads served as a nonspecific positive control stimulus. Sorting selected CD4+ T cells upregulating both CD40 ligand and CD69. Antigens for these TCRs are unknown. The immunoSEQ assay was version 4, run in survey mode. TCRdb's copy holds only in-frame clones and misses some; the assay was immunoSEQ multiplex PCR. There are about 46,000 clones in the sample; 85% to 90% occur only once, and over 3% lies in the top ten. The input for sequencing was CD4+ T cells sorted from PBMCs after roughly 18-hour stimulation, taken from a patient who received antiretroviral therapy. These receptors were obtained from an adult woman with HIV who was CMV-seropositive.

This chain links TRBV24-1 with TRBJ2-2; weak D call: TRBD1 (6 bases). Between the trimmed V and J ends, which lost 5 bases and 6 bases, there was a span of 9 bases. Germline CDR1 KGHDR, CDR2 SFDVKD. This CDR3 spans 13 amino acids. The CDR3 DNA sequence: TGTGCCACCAGTGGTAGGACAGCCGGGGAGCTGTTTTTT. Translated: CATSGRTAGELFF.

This clone was counted a single time. The V call is TRBV9, the J call TRBJ1-2; D gene uncertain. Trimming pared 3 bases from V and 3 bases from J, leaving 9 bases between. Germline V lookup: CDR1 SGDLS, CDR2 YYNGEE. The CDR3 consists of 13 residues. The CDR3 region is CASSAQAHYGYTF. The CDR3 DNA reads TGTGCCAGCAGCGCGCAGGCGCACTATGGCTACACCTTC. Full variable domain (remainder filled in from reference TRBV9 and TRBJ1-2): DSGVTQTPKHLITATGQRVTLRCSPRSGDLSVYWYQQSLDQGLQFLIQYYNGEERAKGNILERFSAQQFPDLHSELNLSSLELGDSALYFCASSAQAHYGYTFGSGTRLTVV.

The chain carries TRBV28 and TRBJ1-1; D unresolved. Germline CDR1 reads MDHEN; CDR2 reads SYDVKM. The CDR3 is made up of 13 amino acids. Trimming took off 7 bases at V and 6 bases at J, with 15 bases between the two ends. CDR3 coding DNA: TGTGCCAGCACCTTAGTGGGTCTATCTGAAGCTTTCTTT. Its protein is CASTLVGLSEAFF.

The V and J genes are TRBV6-6 and TRBJ2-7; possibly TRBD1 for D (5 bases). The CDR3 is 14 amino acids. Trimming removed 7 bases at V and 2 bases at J, with 15 bases between. Germline CDR1 reads MNHNY; CDR2 reads SVGAGI (reference sequence). DNA for the CDR3: TGTGCCAGCACCCAAGACAGCACGACCTACGAGCAGTACTTC. Residues: CASTQDSTTYEQYF.

This chain links TRBV28 with TRBJ2-1, with 7 bases lining up with TRBD2. The ends lost 10 bases at V and 4 bases at J; junction bases unmatched: 10. The CDR3 consists of 14 residues. The germline V gene encodes CDR1 MDHEN and CDR2 SYDVKM. CDR3 nucleotides: TGTGCCACTTCGGGGGGACTTCTATACAATGAGCAGTTCTTC. Encoded protein: CATSGGLLYNEQFF.

The chain couples TRBV3-1 (or the pseudogene TRBV3-2) to TRBJ1-3, with 9 bases identical to TRBD1. V lost 4 bases and J lost 0; bases outside the gene matches: 1. Germline V gene data show CDR1 as LGHDT and CDR2 as YNNKEL (reference sequence). The CDR3 is 15 residues long. This chain's CDR3 is CASSLDRGSGNTIYF. For the CDR3, the DNA is TGTGCCAGCAGCCTGGACAGGGGCTCTGGAAACACCATATATTTT.

The V gene is TRBV24-1, the J gene TRBJ2-2, with D unclear. Trimming removed 2 bases from V and 4 bases from J, with 4 bases in between. The germline V gene encodes CDR1 KGHDR and CDR2 SFDVKD. This CDR3 has 13 residues. CDR3 loop: CATSDSPTGELFF. CDR3 bases: TGTGCCACCAGTGATTCCCCCACCGGGGAGCTGTTTTTT.